The entry below describes one TCR beta chain. This clonotype appeared once. The antigen this receptor binds is unknown. No qualities accompany the bases; no much larger clone lies one base away. In the germline V gene, CDR1 corresponds to MNHEY and CDR2 to SVGEGT. The CDR3 measures 16 amino acids from cysteine to phenylalanine. Here the CDR3 DNA is all that survives: 48 bases in frame from base 1. The germline V and J ends show losses of 6 bases and 1 base respectively, and no gene match explains 9 bases of the junction. The data were obtained in a study of post-analysis software for immune sequencing data (dated by TCRdb to between 2014 and 2017). Regarding the research as a whole: The recorded disease courses included relapsing-remitting, secondary progressive and progressive-relapsing multiple sclerosis, and some patients had no subtype annotation. The patient repertoires were set against about 10 previously published healthy control repertoires from donors whose ages ranged from 6 to 25 years. A subset of samples was prepared in parallel using single-end sample barcoding, then pooled and co-amplified after Illumina adapter ligation.

To demonstrate the VDJtools post-analysis software, TCR beta repertoires were profiled from the peripheral blood of about 14 young patients with multiple sclerosis. The patients with multiple sclerosis were children and adolescents between roughly 6 and 17 years of age. Receptor amplification or capture employed PCR. TCRdb lists the instrument as Illumina HiSeq 2500. To reduce PCR and sequencing biases, unique molecular identifiers were incorporated into the TCR beta cDNA libraries. Per 1 to 10 million input T cells, 500,000 or so cDNA molecules were obtained, such that each molecule approximated one T cell. The patient libraries were prepared and sequenced using the same protocol as the earlier healthy control dataset. Samples belonging to the same batch were prepared together, multiplexed and sequenced on a shared HiSeq lane. As for the original processing: Raw barcoded reads were processed with MIGEC, and single-read molecular identifier groups were discarded before consensus assembly and CDR3 extraction. Clonotype tables were post-analysed with VDJtools, normalizing diversity by down-sampling all datasets to the smallest sample size. To correct batch-related cross-sample contamination, repertoire overlap clustering matched CDR3 amino acid sequences but not nucleotide sequences. Starting from the raw public reads, TCRdb applied fastp trimming at Q25, assembled clones with MiXCR and retained in-frame beta chains. Rows with one shared CDR3 protein collapse into an entry with the most common genes and DNA. TCRdb's processing, not the study's, gives the V and J calls here. In this sample the table shows around 440,000 distinct CDR3 sequences, roughly 45% of which occur a single time. The top ten constitute about 12% of the sample.

The full study reports these points: Normalized Chao1 diversity was significantly lower in multiple sclerosis patients than controls, suggesting substantial peripheral T-cell clonal expansion. Patients showed significantly higher frequencies than controls for a few TRBV segments, among them TRBV5-6, TRBV5-1 and TRBV20-1. The control group was slightly older than the multiple sclerosis patient group. Strong co-clustering of samples prepared in the same batch was shown by direct clustering with F measure, prompting a batch-effect correction.

The sample comprised blood. The TCR was taken from a girl between 10 and 17 years old with multiple sclerosis. The rearranged chain carries TRBV6-2 or TRBV6-3 and TRBJ2-5; a stretch of 9 junction bases matches TRBD2. The nucleotide sequence reads TGTGCCAGCAGCACTACAGCGGGAGGCCCCCAAGAGACCCAGTACTTC. Its protein is CASSTTAGGPQETQYF.